These 11 T cell receptor beta chains were all obtained from the same sample, sequenced in a study of Ad26.COV2.S vaccination and SARS-CoV-2 variants. Assay used: immunoSEQ multiplex PCR; TCRdb lists only in-frame clones, some missing. The sample consists of hundreds of thousands of clones, approximately 89% of them appearing once. Treatment in this sample: over 15 received Ad26.COV2.S at low or high dose, single or two shots; several received placebo; per-sample allocation not given. Sampling happened 63 days after the first vaccine or placebo injection. The sample here was peripheral blood, taken in a trial of Ad26.COV2.S vaccine versus placebo. The receptors were gathered from a person between 18 and 65 years old who received the Ad26.COV2.S COVID-19 vaccine or a placebo.

Only one count was recorded for this clone. The chain uses TRBV10-3 and TRBJ2-1, with a tentative D call TRBD2 (5 bases). The germline V and J ends were trimmed by 8 bases and 9 bases, with 17 bases remaining between them. Germline-derived CDR1 and CDR2 are ENHRY and SYGVKD. The CDR3 has 13 residues. As DNA, the CDR3 is TGTGCCATCTTGGGAGAGGGCTACGCTGAGCAGTTCTTC. This sequence encodes CAILGEGYAEQFF.

The chain combines TRBV24-1 with TRBJ2-3, with D uncertain. Germline V CDR1 and CDR2: KGHDR, SFDVKD. The CDR3 has 14 amino acids. V was trimmed by 2 bases and J by 1 base, leaving 6 bases between them. The CDR3 is CATSDSFRTDTQYF. Written as DNA, the CDR3 is TGTGCCACCAGTGATTCTTTCCGCACAGATACGCAGTATTTT.

This chain joins TRBV7-9 and TRBJ1-2; TRBD1 matches 9 bases. Germline trimming cut 1 base from V and 6 bases from J; bases unmatched to any gene: 3. CDR3 length: 14 residues. Germline loops: CDR1 SEHNR, CDR2 FQNEAQ (reference sequence). The CDR3 sequence: CASSLGTGVNGYTF. CDR3 DNA sequence: TGTGCCAGCAGCTTAGGGACAGGGGTAAATGGCTACACCTTC.

This chain uses TRBV6-5 with TRBJ1-5; D not certain. CDR1 is MNHEY and CDR2 is SVGAGI in the germline V gene. CDR3 length: 13 amino acids. With 6 bases removed from V and 4 bases from J, the gap between germline ends came to 10 bases. CDR3 in amino acids: CASSTLPNQPQHF. CDR3 bases: TGTGCCAGCAGCACCCTACCGAATCAGCCCCAGCATTTT.

In this sample, this clone turned up a few times. The CDR3 region has the DNA TGCGCCAGCAGCCTTGGACGGACTAACTATGGCTACACCTTC. It yields the protein CASSLGRTNYGYTF. The chain uses TRBV4-3 and TRBJ1-2; D unclear. Germline loops: CDR1 LGHNA, CDR2 YSLEER. The CDR3 loop spans 14 amino acids. Trimming shortened V by 4 bases and J by 0 bases, and 9 bases separated the two germline ends.

The V call is TRBV5-1, the J call TRBJ2-2, with a possible D match to TRBD1 (7 bases). Trimming took 2 bases from V and 6 from J, leaving 11 bases between them. This CDR3 spans 14 amino acids. CDR1 is SGHRS and CDR2 is YFSETQ in the germline V gene. In DNA form, the CDR3 reads TGCGCCAGCAGCTTTCAGGGGGGTGCCGGGGAGCTGTTTTTT. Amino acids: CASSFQGGAGELFF. Full variable domain (missing parts from reference TRBV5-1 and TRBJ2-2): KAGVTQTPRYLIKTRGQQVTLSCSPISGHRSVSWYQQTPGQGLQFLFEYFSETQRNKGNFPGRFSGRQFSNSRSEMNVSTLELGDSALYLCASSFQGGAGELFFGEGSRLTVL.

This chain connects TRBV28 to TRBJ2-7; 7 nucleotides line up with TRBD1. This CDR3 spans 14 amino acids. Germline values: CDR1 MDHEN, CDR2 SYDVKM. Trimming took 6 bases from V and 6 from J; bases not matched to a gene: 11. The CDR3 nucleotides are TGTGCCAGCAGACTCGCAGGGGGTTCAGGCGAGCAGTACTTC. Its protein product is CASRLAGGSGEQYF.

The chain carries TRBV7-3 and TRBJ1-5, with 9 bases identical to TRBD1. The trim removed 5 bases at V and 6 bases at J, leaving 2 bases unmatched. Germline V gene data show CDR1 as SGHTA and CDR2 as FQGTGA. The CDR3 is 13 residues long. The CDR3 DNA reads TGTGCCAGCAGCCCGGGACAGGGTCAGCCCCAGCATTTT. It translates to CASSPGQGQPQHF.

The chain combines TRBV9 with TRBJ1-6; D not resolved. This CDR3 is 16 amino acids long. The V end was cut by 3 bases, the J end by 4 bases, with 14 bases between. Germline-derived CDR1 and CDR2 are SGDLS and YYNGEE. Here the CDR3 DNA reads TGTGCCAGCAGCGCGACGTATAGGGAGTATAATTCACCCCTCCACTTT. Its translation: CASSATYREYNSPLHF.

This clone was counted once. V usage is TRBV7-9 and J usage is TRBJ2-2; the D call may be TRBD1 or TRBD2 (7 bases each). The ends were cut back, 5 bases at V and 1 base at J, with 17 bases in the middle. The germline CDR1 and CDR2 sequences are SEHNR and FQNEAQ (reference sequence). The CDR3 is 17 amino acids. The CDR3 DNA is TGTGCCAGCAGCCCGAAGACAGGGACTAAGAACACCGGGGAGCTGTTTTTT. Translated, it gives CASSPKTGTKNTGELFF.

The V gene is TRBV4-1, the J gene TRBJ2-1, with TRBD2 matching 8 bases. J gave up 6 bases and V 3 bases, and 10 bases lay outside the gene matches. This CDR3 has 16 amino acids. Per the germline V gene, CDR1 is MGHRA and CDR2 is YSYEKL. DNA for the CDR3: TGCGCCAGCAGCCACGTTTCCGGGAGGGGATCCAATGAGCAGTTCTTC. Translating gives CASSHVSGRGSNEQFF.